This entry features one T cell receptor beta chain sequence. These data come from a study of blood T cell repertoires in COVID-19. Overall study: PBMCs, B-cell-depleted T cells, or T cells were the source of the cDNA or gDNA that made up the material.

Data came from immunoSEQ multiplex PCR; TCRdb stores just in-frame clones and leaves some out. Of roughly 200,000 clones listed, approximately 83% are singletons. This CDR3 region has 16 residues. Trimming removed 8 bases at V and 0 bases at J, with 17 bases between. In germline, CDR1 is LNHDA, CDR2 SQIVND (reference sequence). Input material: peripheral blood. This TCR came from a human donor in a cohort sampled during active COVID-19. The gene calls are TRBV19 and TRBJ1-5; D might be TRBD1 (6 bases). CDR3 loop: CASAGRGTYSNQPQHF. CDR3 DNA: TGTGCCAGTGCAGGCAGGGGAACATATAGCAATCAGCCCCAGCATTTT.